The 27 T cell receptor beta chains below were found in one sample sequenced in a study of T cells after yellow fever vaccination. TCRdb called the 5' RACE reads again in MiXCR, with one record for every CDR3 protein. The sample shows about 310,000 distinct CDR3 sequences, approximately 3.8% of them seen only once. The source was PBMCs, collected on the day of the yellow fever booster vaccination. These receptors were taken from a man aged 18 to 30 who received the YFV17D yellow fever vaccine.

This clonotype has ten or more counts. This chain uses TRBV12-3 or TRBV12-4 with TRBJ2-2, with D unresolved. This CDR3 spans 14 amino acids. Trimming removed 5 bases at V and 1 base at J, with 8 bases between. The CDR3 spells CASSAGMNTGELFF. The CDR3 coding sequence is TGTGCCAGCAGTGCCGGAATGAACACCGGGGAGCTGTTTTTT.

In its sample, this clonotype was seen many times. The chain recombines TRBV6-5 with TRBJ1-2; 7 positions agree with TRBD1. Trimming removed 3 bases from V and 6 bases from J; junction bases left unmatched: 19. From germline, CDR1 is MNHEY and CDR2 SVGAGI. This CDR3 contains 18 residues. The DNA for the CDR3 is TGTGCCAGCAGTTATAGGCCCTTGCGGCAGGGGGATATGAATGGCTACACCTTC. Amino acids: CASSYRPLRQGDMNGYTF.

This clonotype has a count of ten or more. The rearrangement links TRBV12-5 to TRBJ2-3; D is perhaps TRBD2 (5 bases). From germline, CDR1 is LGHNT and CDR2 FRNRAP. The CDR3 covers 13 residues. Trimming took off 4 bases at V and 2 bases at J, with 7 bases between the two ends. The CDR3 DNA is TGTGCTAGTGGTTCCGGGGACACAGATACGCAGTATTTT. This sequence encodes CASGSGDTDTQYF.

This clonotype was found many times. The V gene is TRBV4-2, the J gene TRBJ2-4; D ambiguous. This CDR3 is built from 16 residues. The germline gives CDR1 LGHNA, CDR2 YNFKEQ. V dropped 0 bases and J dropped 0 bases, with 9 bases sitting between them. CDR3 region: CASSQEGSLAKNIQYF. The CDR3 nucleotides are TGTGCCAGCAGCCAAGAGGGCAGCCTAGCCAAAAACATTCAGTACTTC.

This clonotype came up many times. This sequence joins TRBV4-1 and TRBJ1-2; TRBD1 aligns across 8 bases. Per germline, CDR1 MGHRA and CDR2 YSYEKL. J gave up 4 bases and V 3 bases, and 4 bases lay outside the gene matches. The CDR3 spans 14 residues. The CDR3 nucleotides are TGCGCCAGCAGCCAGGAGGACAGGGCCTATGGCTACACCTTC. Translating gives CASSQEDRAYGYTF.

The sample holds a few counts of this clonotype. The rearrangement uses TRBV5-4 and TRBJ2-7; D is perhaps TRBD1 (6 bases). Germline V gene lookup returns CDR1 SGHNT and CDR2 YYREEE (reference sequence). The CDR3 covers 15 residues. Trimming took off 4 bases at V and 0 bases at J, with 14 bases between the two ends. CDR3 sequence reads: CASSDGQKSSYEQYF. The CDR3 DNA reads TGTGCCAGCAGCGATGGACAGAAAAGCTCCTACGAGCAGTACTTC.

This clonotype was found a few times. At one end, the junction sequence differs from germline, possibly due to a read error. The CDR3 nucleotides read TGCAGCGCTAGAGATTTCAGGGGGTATGGCTACACCTTC. This sequence encodes CSARDFRGYGYTF. The chain joins TRBV20-1 to TRBJ1-2; 7 bases map to TRBD1. CDR1 is DFQATT, CDR2 SNEGSKA, per germline (reference sequence). The CDR3 runs 13 residues.

This clonotype was counted many times. The J gene is TRBJ2-2, the V gene TRBV4-3; possible D gene TRBD2, 5 bases. CDR3 length: 15 residues. Germline V gene lookup returns CDR1 LGHNA and CDR2 YSLEER. The V and J ends lost 0 bases and 6 bases respectively, with 11 bases between them. CDR3 bases: TGCGCCAGCAGCCAAGAGAACGGGGTAGCCGGGGAGCTGTTTTTT. Its translation: CASSQENGVAGELFF.

The rearrangement joins TRBV10-3 to TRBJ2-3, with 8 bases that match TRBD2. The length of the CDR3 is 14 residues. J lost 4 bases, V lost 3 bases, and 3 bases had no gene match. CDR1 is ENHRY, CDR2 SYGVKD, per germline. The DNA for the CDR3 is TGTGCCATCAGTGACGGGGGGGGCCCAGATACGCAGTATTTT. Protein product: CAISDGGGPDTQYF.

The chain joins TRBV27 to TRBJ1-2, with 10 bases matching TRBD1. Germline CDR1 and CDR2: MNHEY and SMNVEV (reference sequence). This CDR3 contains 12 residues. The ends lost 6 bases at V and 7 bases at J; junction bases unmatched: 2. The CDR3 nucleotides are TGTGCCAGCAGGACAGGGGGCTTTGGCTACACCTTC. This encodes CASRTGGFGYTF.

This clonotype was counted between two and nine times. The chain joins TRBV30 to TRBJ2-1; D might be TRBD2 (5 bases). This CDR3 is built from 13 residues. V gave up 5 bases and J gave up 10 bases, with 18 bases separating them. Germline V gene lookup returns CDR1 GTSNPN and CDR2 SVGIG (reference sequence). CDR3 loop: CAWEKGFGEEQFF. The CDR3 DNA is TGTGCCTGGGAGAAGGGCTTTGGGGAGGAGCAGTTCTTC.

This clonotype was seen ten or more times. This sequence joins TRBV7-2 and TRBJ2-2, with 7 bases aligning to TRBD1. Losses at the gene ends were 5 bases for V and 4 bases for J; bases not matched to a gene: 4. This CDR3 is 14 amino acids long. The germline gives CDR1 SGHTA, CDR2 FQGNSA. CDR3: CASSPGQPTGELFF. The CDR3 nucleotides are TGTGCCAGCAGCCCGGGACAGCCCACCGGGGAGCTGTTTTTT.

This clonotype has ten or more counts. This chain connects TRBV7-2 to TRBJ1-4; TRBD1 matches at 8 bases. This CDR3 has 14 residues. The germline V gene encodes CDR1 SGHTA and CDR2 FQGNSA. V trimming: 5 bases; J trimming: 10 bases; junction bases outside the gene matches: 9. Here the CDR3 reads CASSRTGISPKLFF. CDR3 bases: TGTGCCAGCAGCCGGACAGGGATTTCCCCAAAACTGTTTTTT.

The CDR3: CASSQDARLVEKPQHF. The CDR3 nucleotides are TGCGCCAGCAGCCAAGATGCCAGGTTAGTGGAAAAGCCCCAGCATTTT. The chain recombines TRBV4-1 with TRBJ1-5; no clear D gene. In germline, CDR1 is MGHRA, CDR2 YSYEKL. Deletions cut 0 bases from V and 8 bases from J, with 17 bases between. The length of the CDR3 is 16 residues.

The V gene is TRBV19, the J gene TRBJ2-5, with 14 bases aligning to TRBD2. The CDR3 length is 16 residues. Per germline, CDR1 LNHDA and CDR2 SQIVND (reference sequence). The V gene end was trimmed by 0 bases and the J gene end by 5 bases; junction bases not matched to a gene: 2. The CDR3 DNA sequence: TGTGCCAGTAGTATAGAAGGGACTAGCGGGGGTGAGACCCAGTACTTC. Protein product: CASSIEGTSGGETQYF.

This sequence joins TRBV9 and TRBJ2-3; 10 positions agree with TRBD2. Germline CDR1 and CDR2: SGDLS and YYNGEE. CDR3 length: 15 residues. V dropped 5 bases and J dropped 3; count of bases not matched to a gene: 6. The CDR3 sequence is CASRAGGLATDTQYF. CDR3 nucleotide sequence: TGTGCCAGCAGAGCGGGGGGGCTAGCGACAGATACGCAGTATTTT. The variable domain in full, completed from reference TRBV9 and TRBJ2-3, reads DSGVTQTPKHLITATGQRVTLRCSPRSGDLSVYWYQQSLDQGLQFLIQYYNGEERAKGNILERFSAQQFPDLHSELNLSSLELGDSALYFCASRAGGLATDTQYFGPGTRLTVL.

Ten or more counts support this clonotype. This chain joins TRBV20-1 and TRBJ2-3; 9 nucleotides agree with TRBD1. From germline, CDR1 is DFQATT and CDR2 SNEGSKA (reference sequence). The V gene end was trimmed by 3 bases and the J gene end by 7 bases; junction bases not matched to a gene: 11. The CDR3 has 15 amino acids. The CDR3 reads CSASSPGTGSNTQYF. The CDR3 DNA is TGCAGTGCTAGTAGTCCGGGGACAGGGTCAAATACGCAGTATTTT.

The chain's CDR3 is CSARESGRGFGNTIYF. CDR3 DNA sequence: TGCAGTGCTAGAGAGTCCGGCAGGGGCTTTGGAAACACCATATATTTT. This chain joins TRBV20-1 and TRBJ1-3; the D gene is possibly TRBD1 (6 bases). The CDR3 is 16 residues long. Germline CDR1 is DFQATT and CDR2 is SNEGSKA (reference sequence). Trimming removed 0 bases at V and 3 bases at J, with 15 bases between.

The chain carries TRBV4-1 and TRBJ1-1, with a tentative D call TRBD1 (5 bases). CDR1 MGHRA and CDR2 YSYEKL come from the germline V gene. V lost 1 base, J lost 3 bases, and 27 bases lay in between. There are 20 residues in the CDR3. The CDR3 here is CASSQATLRGYIGRDTEAFF. The CDR3 coding sequence is TGCGCCAGCAGCCAAGCTACTCTCCGGGGCTATATAGGGCGGGACACTGAAGCTTTCTTT.

This clonotype came up many times. The chain uses TRBV5-1 and TRBJ1-2; D is unresolved. V was trimmed by 0 bases and J by 8 bases, leaving 11 bases between them. The germline gives CDR1 SGHRS, CDR2 YFSETQ. The CDR3 has 13 residues. The CDR3 here is CASSLDPALGYTF. CDR3 in DNA: TGCGCCAGCAGCTTGGATCCGGCCTTAGGCTACACCTTC. The complete variable domain, with remaining parts taken from reference TRBV5-1 and TRBJ1-2, reads KAGVTQTPRYLIKTRGQQVTLSCSPISGHRSVSWYQQTPGQGLQFLFEYFSETQRNKGNFPGRFSGRQFSNSRSEMNVSTLELGDSALYLCASSLDPALGYTFGSGTRLTVV.

The sample holds a few counts of this clonotype. The chain joins TRBV7-8 to TRBJ2-3; no reliable D call. The CDR3 loop spans 14 amino acids. Germline V gene sequence: CDR1 SGHVS, CDR2 FQNEAQ. Trimming cost V 4 bases and J 4 bases, with 12 bases left between them. This CDR3 is CASSSQVAPDTQYF. The CDR3 DNA sequence: TGTGCCAGCAGCTCCCAAGTGGCGCCAGATACGCAGTATTTT.

The sample holds many counts of this clonotype. The CDR3 here is CASSVRQVSNTEAFF. The CDR3 DNA reads TGTGCCAGCAGCGTAAGACAGGTTTCGAACACTGAAGCTTTCTTT. This chain uses TRBV7-2 with TRBJ1-1; D perhaps matches TRBD1 (6 bases). The CDR3 loop spans 15 amino acids. Germline V gives CDR1 SGHTA, CDR2 FQGNSA. Trimming took off 5 bases at V and 1 base at J, with 14 bases between the two ends.

This clonotype was seen only a few times. V and J are TRBV28 and TRBJ2-4; the D is unclear. CDR3 length equals 14 residues. Trimming left V 3 bases short and J 4 bases short, with 10 bases between. Germline CDR1 MDHEN, CDR2 SYDVKM. CDR3 DNA: TGTGCCAGCAGTTTGCCCCTTTCTAAAAACATTCAGTACTTC. This codes for CASSLPLSKNIQYF.

The chain links TRBV20-1 to TRBJ1-4; unclear D gene. Germline assignment: CDR1 DFQATT and CDR2 SNEGSKA (reference sequence). The CDR3 runs to 14 residues. V was shortened by 0 bases and J by 6 bases, with 11 bases between the two germline ends. CDR3 residues: CSARDRPRDEKLFF. As DNA, the CDR3 is TGCAGTGCTAGAGATAGGCCCAGAGATGAAAAACTGTTTTTT.

This clonotype appeared a few times. The CDR3 nucleotides are TGTGCCAGCACCTCCCGGGACAGGGGGTACCAAGAGACCCAGTACTTC. Its protein product is CASTSRDRGYQETQYF. The chain links TRBV7-9 to TRBJ2-5, with TRBD1 matching 11 bases. The CDR3 runs to 16 residues. Germline-derived CDR1 and CDR2 are SEHNR and FQNEAQ (reference sequence). The junction had 7 bases not matched to a gene; V was cut back by 7 bases and J by 0 bases.

This clonotype was detected a few times. V and J are TRBV5-1 and TRBJ1-2; 7 nucleotides match TRBD1. With V trimmed by 4 bases and J by 4 bases, 13 bases remained unmatched. CDR1 SGHRS and CDR2 YFSETQ come from the germline V gene. This CDR3 contains 16 residues. The CDR3: CASSLWRGLGGYGYTF. The CDR3 DNA reads as TGCGCCAGCAGCCTGTGGAGGGGGCTCGGTGGCTATGGCTACACCTTC.

At least ten counts were recorded for this clonotype. The genes are TRBV5-1 and TRBJ2-2; the D gene is possibly TRBD2 (5 bases). V was pared by 0 bases and J by 2 bases, with 8 bases between. Germline V CDR1 and CDR2: SGHRS, YFSETQ. The CDR3 contains 15 residues. Here the CDR3 DNA reads TGCGCCAGCAGCTTGGACGGACTTAACACCGGGGAGCTGTTTTTT. The encoded protein is CASSLDGLNTGELFF.